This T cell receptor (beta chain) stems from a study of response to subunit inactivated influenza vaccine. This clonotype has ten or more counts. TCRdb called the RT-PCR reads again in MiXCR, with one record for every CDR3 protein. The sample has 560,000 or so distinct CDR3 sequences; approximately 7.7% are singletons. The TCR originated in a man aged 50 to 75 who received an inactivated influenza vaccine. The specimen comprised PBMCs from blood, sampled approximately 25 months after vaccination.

DNA of the CDR3: TGTGCCAGCAGTCTCAGGGCTATGAACACTGAAGCTTTCTTT. Its translation: CASSLRAMNTEAFF. This chain connects TRBV12-3 or TRBV12-4 to TRBJ1-1; D perhaps matches TRBD1 (5 bases). There are 14 residues in the CDR3. V was cut by 5 bases and J by 0 bases, with 10 bases left in between.